These 5 T cell receptor beta chains originate from one sample sequenced in a study of shared clonotypes between healthy human individuals. Using immunoSEQ multiplex PCR, the repertoire was profiled, and TCRdb retains in-frame clones only, with some absent. The data show around 550,000 clones, roughly 95% seen once. Sequences were obtained from naive CD4+ T cells sorted from blood. The sample's subset: CD45RA+ positively selected. These receptors were collected from a woman aged 25 to 45 in good health.

The chain links TRBV28 to TRBJ1-1, with a tentative D call TRBD1 (6 bases). CDR3 length: 18 amino acids. Germline V gives CDR1 MDHEN, CDR2 SYDVKM. Trimming took 5 bases from V and 4 from J, leaving 26 bases between them. The CDR3, as DNA: TGTGCCAGCAGTCCCGTTAGGGGGGGCGGGGGATGGATCACTGAAGCTTTCTTT. Its protein product is CASSPVRGGGGWITEAFF.

The chain has TRBV28 and TRBJ2-6; 7 bases align to TRBD1. This CDR3 region has 15 residues. Trimming removed 6 bases from V and 8 bases from J; junction bases left unmatched: 10. Germline lookup yields CDR1 MDHEN and CDR2 SYDVKM. The CDR3 sequence: CASSRQTGFSNVLTF. CDR3 nucleotides: TGTGCCAGCAGCCGCCAGACAGGGTTCTCCAACGTCCTGACTTTC.

The chain carries TRBV6-5 and TRBJ2-7; D uncertain. CDR1 and CDR2 (germline): MNHEY, SVGAGI. This CDR3 contains 15 residues. V was pared by 6 bases and J by 1 base, with 16 bases between. In DNA form, the CDR3 reads TGTGCCAGCAGATCAGGCCCCGGCCCTTCCTACGAGCAGTACTTC. Protein: CASRSGPGPSYEQYF.

The chain has TRBV15 and TRBJ1-5; 9 bases are shared with TRBD1. J lost 6 bases, V lost 1 base, and 4 bases had no gene match. The germline V gene has CDR1 LNHNV and CDR2 YYDKDF (reference sequence). This CDR3 is 15 amino acids long. The CDR3 region has the DNA TGTGCCACCAGCAGAGTTGGGACAGGGCTTCAGCCCCAGCATTTT. It encodes CATSRVGTGLQPQHF.

This chain joins TRBV2 and TRBJ2-7; perhaps TRBD2 as D (6 bases). V was shortened by 8 bases and J by 4 bases, with 18 bases between the two germline ends. Per germline, CDR1 SNHLY and CDR2 FYNNEI. The CDR3 consists of 14 residues. For the CDR3, the DNA is TGTGCCAGCCTGACTAGTTGGGGAGGATACGAGCAGTACTTC. This gives the protein CASLTSWGGYEQYF.